The 8 T cell receptor beta chains listed next were all sequenced from one sample in a study of identical twins. TCRdb redid the calling of the 5' RACE reads with MiXCR, one entry per CDR3 protein. The table includes 550,000 to 700,000 distinct CDR3 sequences, 21% detected once. These data are also associated with another study on T cells expressing NK-cell markers.

Specimen: PBMCs. The receptors were sampled from a woman under 30 in good health.

The chain is built from TRBV10-3 and TRBJ2-7; D perhaps matches TRBD2 (5 bases). Germline lookup yields CDR1 ENHRY and CDR2 SYGVKD. CDR3 length: 15 amino acids. V shed 3 bases and J shed 5 bases, with 17 bases lying between them. The DNA for the CDR3 is TGTGCCATCAGTGACCCTCCCTCGGGGATCCACGAGCAGTACTTC. Protein: CAISDPPSGIHEQYF.

This clonotype was found a few times. The chain combines TRBV12-3 or TRBV12-4 with TRBJ1-1, with 9 positions matching TRBD1. The V gene end was trimmed by 6 bases and the J gene end by 2 bases; junction bases not matched to a gene: 13. This CDR3 region has 17 residues. CDR3 sequence: CASRPRQGVRINTEAFF. The DNA of the CDR3 is TGTGCCAGCAGGCCTAGACAGGGGGTTAGAATAAACACTGAAGCTTTCTTT.

This clonotype has only one observation. This chain links TRBV2 with TRBJ2-1, with 8 bases matching TRBD2. Germline V CDR1 and CDR2: SNHLY, FYNNEI. The CDR3 consists of 16 residues. Germline trimming cut 2 bases from V and 0 bases from J; bases unmatched to any gene: 3. The DNA of the CDR3 is TGTGCCAGCAGTGAAAGGAGCGGGAGCTCCTACAATGAGCAGTTCTTC. Translated, it gives CASSERSGSSYNEQFF.

V and J are TRBV29-1 and TRBJ2-6; no clear D gene. The germline V gene encodes CDR1 SQVTM and CDR2 ANQGSEA. This CDR3 has 14 amino acids. The V end was cut by 6 bases, the J end by 0 bases, with 9 bases between. The CDR3 DNA sequence: TGCAGCGTCGTCGTTACCTCTGGGGCCAACGTCCTGACTTTC. Encoded protein: CSVVVTSGANVLTF. Supplemented by reference TRBV29-1 and TRBJ2-6, the full variable domain reads SAVISQKPSRDICQRGTSLTIQCQVDSQVTMMFWYRQQPGQSLTLIATANQGSEATYESGFVIDKFPISRPNLTFSTLTVSNMSPEDSSIYLCSVVVTSGANVLTFGAGSRLTVL.

This sequence joins TRBV7-3 and TRBJ2-3; D is perhaps TRBD2 (7 bases). Germline CDR1 is SGHTA and CDR2 is FQGTGA. Trimming removed 1 base from V and 1 base from J, with 12 bases in between. There are 16 residues in the CDR3. The CDR3 here is CASSLIRGGGTDTQYF. CDR3 sequence (DNA): TGTGCCAGCAGCTTAATTAGGGGGGGGGGCACAGATACGCAGTATTTT.

The chain links TRBV5-1 to TRBJ2-4; D call uncertain. V was shortened by 4 bases and J by 6 bases, with 14 bases between the two germline ends. Germline V CDR1 and CDR2: SGHRS, YFSETQ. The CDR3 runs 14 residues. The CDR3 DNA follows: TGCGCCAGCAGCCTAGGGTCCCCCTTAAACATTCAGTACTTC. Translating gives CASSLGSPLNIQYF.

The chain joins TRBV11-2 to TRBJ2-7; D is uncertain. The germline gives CDR1 SGHAT, CDR2 FQNNGV. Trimming cost V 1 base and J 2 bases, with 6 bases left between them. This CDR3 spans 13 amino acids. The CDR3, as DNA: TGTGCCAGCAGCTTAGGTATGGCCTACGAGCAGTACTTC. Protein product: CASSLGMAYEQYF.

This clonotype showed up many times. This sequence joins TRBV20-1 and TRBJ2-1; 10 bases fit TRBD2. The germline CDR1 and CDR2 sequences are DFQATT and SNEGSKA (reference sequence). The length of the CDR3 is 15 residues. With V trimmed by 5 bases and J by 1 base, 5 bases remained unmatched. CDR3 region: CSAVSGRTSYNEQFF. DNA for the CDR3: TGCAGTGCTGTTAGCGGGAGGACTTCCTACAATGAGCAGTTCTTC.